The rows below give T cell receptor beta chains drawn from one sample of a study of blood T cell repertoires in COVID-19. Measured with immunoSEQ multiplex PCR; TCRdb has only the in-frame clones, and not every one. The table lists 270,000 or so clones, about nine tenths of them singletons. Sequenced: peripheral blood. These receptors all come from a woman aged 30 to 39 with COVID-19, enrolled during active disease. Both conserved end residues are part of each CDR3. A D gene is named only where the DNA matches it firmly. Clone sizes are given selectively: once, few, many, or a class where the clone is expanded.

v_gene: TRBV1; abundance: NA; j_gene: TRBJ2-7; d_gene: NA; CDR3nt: TGCACCAGCAGCCAAATAGGGGCAGGGGGCTCTGACTCCTACGAGCAGTACTTC; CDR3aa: CTSSQIGAGGSDSYEQYF
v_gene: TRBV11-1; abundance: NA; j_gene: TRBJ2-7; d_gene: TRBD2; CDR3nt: TGTGCCAGCTCAAGCCCGGGACTAGCCTACGAGCAGTACTTC; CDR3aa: CASSSPGLAYEQYF
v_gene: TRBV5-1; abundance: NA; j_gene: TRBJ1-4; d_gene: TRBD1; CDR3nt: TGCGCCAGCAGCTTGGTCCAGGGGGCTAATGAAAAACTGTTTTTT; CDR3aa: CASSLVQGANEKLFF
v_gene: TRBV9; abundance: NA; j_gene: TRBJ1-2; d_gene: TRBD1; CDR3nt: TGTGCCAGCAGCGCCTCCCCCGGGACAGCCTATGGCTACACCTTC; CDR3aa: CASSASPGTAYGYTF
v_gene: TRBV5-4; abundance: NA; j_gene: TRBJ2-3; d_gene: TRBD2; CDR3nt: TGTGCCAGCAGCCCCCAACTAGCGGGGGCAGATACGCAGTATTTT; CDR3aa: CASSPQLAGADTQYF
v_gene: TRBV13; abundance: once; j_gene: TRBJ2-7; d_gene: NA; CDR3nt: TGTGCCAGCAGCCGGAGGACAGAGACCTACGAGCAGTACTTC; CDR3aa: CASSRRTETYEQYF
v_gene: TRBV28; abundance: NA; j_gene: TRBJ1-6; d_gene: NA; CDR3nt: TGTGCCAGCAGTTTTGGCAGGGGTACTTCAACCCTCCACTTT; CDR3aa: CASSFGRGTSTLHF
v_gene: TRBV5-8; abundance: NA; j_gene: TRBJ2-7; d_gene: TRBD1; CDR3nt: TGTGCCAGCAGCTGGCTCGGGACAGGGGCCTACGAGCAGTACTTC; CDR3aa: CASSWLGTGAYEQYF
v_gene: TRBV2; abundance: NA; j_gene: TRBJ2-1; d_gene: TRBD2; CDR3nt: TGTGCCAGCAGCGACCCGGGGGGAGTCTACAATGAGCAGTTCTTC; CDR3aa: CASSDPGGVYNEQFF
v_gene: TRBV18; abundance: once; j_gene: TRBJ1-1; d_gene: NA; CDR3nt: TGTGCCAGCTCACCACAGGGTAGGGGCACTGAAGCTTTCTTT; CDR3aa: CASSPQGRGTEAFF
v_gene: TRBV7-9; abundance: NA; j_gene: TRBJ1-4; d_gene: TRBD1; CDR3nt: TGTGCCAGCAGCGACCCGACAGGGATTAATGAAAAACTGTTTTTT; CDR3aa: CASSDPTGINEKLFF
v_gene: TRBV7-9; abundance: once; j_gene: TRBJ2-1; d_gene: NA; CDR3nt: TGTGCCAGCAGCCCCCGGACGGGAATCGGTTACAATGAGCAGTTCTTC; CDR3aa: CASSPRTGIGYNEQFF
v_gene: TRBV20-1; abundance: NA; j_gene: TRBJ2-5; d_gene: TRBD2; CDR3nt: TGCAGTGCTAGTTTAGCGGGGGACTTCCAAGAGACCCAGTACTTC; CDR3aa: CSASLAGDFQETQYF
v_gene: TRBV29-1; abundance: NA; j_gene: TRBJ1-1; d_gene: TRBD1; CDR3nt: TGCAGCGTTCCGGGACAGGGAATCACTGAAGCTTTCTTT; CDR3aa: CSVPGQGITEAFF
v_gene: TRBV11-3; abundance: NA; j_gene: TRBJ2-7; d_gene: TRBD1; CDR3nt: TGTGCCAGCAGCCCGGGACAGGGGAGCTACGAGCAGTACTTC; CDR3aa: CASSPGQGSYEQYF
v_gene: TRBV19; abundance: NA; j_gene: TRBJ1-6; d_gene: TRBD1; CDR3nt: TGTGCCAGCTCAGGGGGCTATGGTTCACCCCTCCACTTT; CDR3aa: CASSGGYGSPLHF
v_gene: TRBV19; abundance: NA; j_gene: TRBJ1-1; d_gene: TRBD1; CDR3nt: TGTGCCAGTAGTTTGACAGGGGCAAACACTGAAGCTTTCTTT; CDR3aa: CASSLTGANTEAFF
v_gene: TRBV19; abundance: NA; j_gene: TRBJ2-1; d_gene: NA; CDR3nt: TGTGCCAGTAGTACAACAGGGATTCACAATGAGCAGTTCTTC; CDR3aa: CASSTTGIHNEQFF
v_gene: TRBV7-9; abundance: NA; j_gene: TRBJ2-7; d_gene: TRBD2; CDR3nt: TGTGCCAGCAGCTTAGATTTGGGACTAGCGAGTTACGAGCAGTACTTC; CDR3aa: CASSLDLGLASYEQYF
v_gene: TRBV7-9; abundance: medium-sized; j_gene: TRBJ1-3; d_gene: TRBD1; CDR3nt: TGTGCCAGCAGCTGGCAGGGGGCAGCTGGAAACACCATATATTTT; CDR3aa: CASSWQGAAGNTIYF
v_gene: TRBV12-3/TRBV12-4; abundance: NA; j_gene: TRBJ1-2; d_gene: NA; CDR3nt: TGTGCCAGCAGTCAAGGGAGTACCTATGGCTACACCTTC; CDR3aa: CASSQGSTYGYTF
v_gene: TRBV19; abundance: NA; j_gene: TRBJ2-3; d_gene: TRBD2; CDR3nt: TGTGCCAGTAGTATCGGGGTAGCGGGGGGGGATACGCAGTATTTT; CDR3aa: CASSIGVAGGDTQYF
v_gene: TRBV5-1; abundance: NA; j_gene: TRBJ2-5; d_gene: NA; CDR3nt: TGCGCCAGCAGCTTGACAGGGGGGGACCAAGAGACCCAGTACTTC; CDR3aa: CASSLTGGDQETQYF
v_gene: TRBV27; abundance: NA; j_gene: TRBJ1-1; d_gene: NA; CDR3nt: TGTGCCAGCAGTCCCCGGGGGGGGGCGGGCACTGAAGCTTTCTTT; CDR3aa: CASSPRGGAGTEAFF
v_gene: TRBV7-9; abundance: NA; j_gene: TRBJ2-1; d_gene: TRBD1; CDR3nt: TGTGCCAGCAGCCCTCCGGCAGGGGGACCCAATGAGCAGTTCTTC; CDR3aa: CASSPPAGGPNEQFF
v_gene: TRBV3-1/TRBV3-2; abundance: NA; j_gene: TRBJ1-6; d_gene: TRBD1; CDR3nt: TGTGCCAGCAGCCTTCAGGGGGGAGATTCACCCCTCCACTTT; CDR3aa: CASSLQGGDSPLHF
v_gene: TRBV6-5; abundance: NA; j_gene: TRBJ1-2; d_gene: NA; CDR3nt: TGTGCCAGCAGTTACAGGACAGTTCGCCCGGATGGCTACACCTTC; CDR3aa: CASSYRTVRPDGYTF
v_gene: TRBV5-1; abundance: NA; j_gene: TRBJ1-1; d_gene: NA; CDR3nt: TGCGCCAGCAGTCGCCGGGGTCCGGGGACTGAAGCTTTCTTT; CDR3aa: CASSRRGPGTEAFF
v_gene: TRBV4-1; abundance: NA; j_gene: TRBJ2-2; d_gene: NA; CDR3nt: TGCGCCAGCAGCCCCTTTCTCACCGGGGAGCTGTTTTTT; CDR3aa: CASSPFLTGELFF
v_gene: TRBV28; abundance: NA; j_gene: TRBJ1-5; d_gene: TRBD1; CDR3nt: TGTGCCAGCAGACAGGGACAGGGGGCGCATCAGCCCCAGCATTTT; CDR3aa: CASRQGQGAHQPQHF
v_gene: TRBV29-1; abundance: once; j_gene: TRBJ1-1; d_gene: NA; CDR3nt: TGCAGCGTTGAGAGGGTGGGCACTGAAGCTTTCTTT; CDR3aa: CSVERVGTEAFF
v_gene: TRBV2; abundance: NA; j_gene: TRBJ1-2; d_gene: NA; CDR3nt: TGTGCCAGTGCCCTTGGAGGGGTAAGCTATGGCTACACCTTC; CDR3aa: CASALGGVSYGYTF
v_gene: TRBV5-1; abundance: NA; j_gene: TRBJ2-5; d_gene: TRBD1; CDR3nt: TGCGCCAGCAGCTTGGCCGTACAGGGGGCGAAAGAGACCCAGTACTTC; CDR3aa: CASSLAVQGAKETQYF
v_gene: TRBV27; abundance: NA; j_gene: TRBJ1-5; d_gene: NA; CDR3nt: TGTGCCAGCAGTTTATACCAGAATAGCAATCAGCCCCAGCATTTT; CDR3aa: CASSLYQNSNQPQHF
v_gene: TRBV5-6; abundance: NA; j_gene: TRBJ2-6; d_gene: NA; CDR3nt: TGTGCCAGCACTCCGGAGGACTCTGGGGCCAACGTCCTGACTTTC; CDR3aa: CASTPEDSGANVLTF
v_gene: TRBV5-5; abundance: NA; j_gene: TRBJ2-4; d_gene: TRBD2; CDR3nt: TGTGCCAGCAGCTTGGCCGCGACTAGCGGGGGTACCGGGGCCAAAAACATTCAGTACTTC; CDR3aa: CASSLAATSGGTGAKNIQYF
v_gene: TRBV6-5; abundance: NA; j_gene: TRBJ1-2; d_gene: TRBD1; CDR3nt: TGTGCCAGCAGTTACCTCCCGGGACAGAAATATGGCTACACCTTC; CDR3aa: CASSYLPGQKYGYTF
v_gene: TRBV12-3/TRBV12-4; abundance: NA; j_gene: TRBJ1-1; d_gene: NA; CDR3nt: TGTGCCAGCAGTTTTGAGTCGAACACTGAAGCTTTCTTT; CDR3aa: CASSFESNTEAFF
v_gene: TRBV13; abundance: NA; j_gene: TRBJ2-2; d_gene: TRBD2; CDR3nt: TGTGCCAGCAGCTTTGGGACTAGCGCCGGGGAGCTGTTTTTT; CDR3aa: CASSFGTSAGELFF
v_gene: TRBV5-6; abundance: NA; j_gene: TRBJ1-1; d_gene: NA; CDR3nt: TGTGCCAGCAGCTTGGCCCAGGGTTGGAACACTGAAGCTTTCTTT; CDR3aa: CASSLAQGWNTEAFF
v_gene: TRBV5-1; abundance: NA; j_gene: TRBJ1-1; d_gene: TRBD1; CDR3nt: TGCGCCAGCACCGTGACAGGGGGGGTTGAAGCTTTCTTT; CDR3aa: CASTVTGGVEAFF
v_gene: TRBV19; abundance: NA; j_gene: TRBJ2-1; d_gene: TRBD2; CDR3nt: TGTGCCAGTTCCCCGGGAGGGGGGCGGTACAATGAGCAGTTCTTC; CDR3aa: CASSPGGGRYNEQFF
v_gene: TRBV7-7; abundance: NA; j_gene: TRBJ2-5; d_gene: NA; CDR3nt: TGTGCCAGCAGCTTTCAGGGGCCGGGAGAGACCCAGTACTTC; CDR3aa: CASSFQGPGETQYF
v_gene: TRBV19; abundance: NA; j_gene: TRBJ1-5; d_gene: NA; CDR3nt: TGTGCCAGTAGTATGGGGGGGGTCGGTCAGCCCCAGCATTTT; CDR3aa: CASSMGGVGQPQHF
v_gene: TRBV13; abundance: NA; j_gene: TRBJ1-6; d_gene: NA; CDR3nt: TGTGCCAGCAGCACTACTGGGTTGGGTTCCGACTCCTATAATTCACCCCTCCACTTT; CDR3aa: CASSTTGLGSDSYNSPLHF
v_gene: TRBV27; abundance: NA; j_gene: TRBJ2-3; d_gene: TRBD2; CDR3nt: TGTGCCAGCAGCCGTCGACTAGCGGGCTGGGATACGCAGTATTTT; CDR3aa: CASSRRLAGWDTQYF
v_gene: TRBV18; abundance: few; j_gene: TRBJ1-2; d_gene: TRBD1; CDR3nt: TGTGCCAGCTCACCCCCGGACAGGAACTTTAACTATGGCTACACCTTC; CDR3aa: CASSPPDRNFNYGYTF